The source of this T cell receptor beta chain is a study of T cells after yellow fever vaccination. Study-wide findings and caveats: Although most clonotypes did not, a small share appeared in both CD4 and CD8 compartments. Boosting was followed by the reappearance of most primary-vaccination clones (approximately 97% CD4, around 90% CD8).

TCRdb processed the 5' RACE reads anew with MiXCR; each CDR3 protein has one entry. This table holds about 550,000 distinct CDR3 sequences, 19% found once. This clonotype has just a few counts. The antigen is not known. Looked up from germline, CDR1 is DFQATT and CDR2 is SNEGSKA (reference sequence). V lost 1 base to trimming and J lost 0 bases, with 9 bases between them. The CDR3 spans 14 residues. V usage is TRBV20-1 and J usage is TRBJ1-1, with no clear D. This sequence was found in a young man who received the YFV17D yellow fever vaccine. Sequenced here: PBMCs, sampled 15 days after the yellow fever booster vaccination. DNA of the CDR3: TGCAGTGCTAGAGGTCACCCTTTGAACACTGAAGCTTTCTTT. This codes for CSARGHPLNTEAFF.